Following are 30 T cell receptor beta chains from one sample sequenced in a study of blood T cells in healthy people across ages. The use of a sample-barcoded 5' primer and a J-beta primer mix characterized a second PCR of 7 to 11 cycles. Each CDR3 protein gets one entry after TCRdb re-called the 5' RACE reads with MiXCR. This table holds some 640,000 distinct CDR3 sequences, roughly 31% found once. Sequenced sample: blood. The receptor set was obtained from an elderly woman in good health.

This clonotype was counted ten times or more. This sequence joins TRBV18 and TRBJ2-7; 10 positions match TRBD1. The CDR3 has 15 residues. Unmatched junction bases numbered 8, after V lost 6 bases and J lost 3 bases. Germline loops: CDR1 KGHSH, CDR2 LQKENI. The CDR3 bases are TGTGCCAGCTCTACCGCCGGACAGGGGGGCTACGAGCAGTACTTC. Translation gives CASSTAGQGGYEQYF.

Turning to this clonotype: Sequence at one end of the junction differs from germline and may be a read error. The chain has TRBV2 and TRBJ2-5; D possibly matches TRBD1 or TRBD2 (5 bases each). From germline, CDR1 is SNHLY and CDR2 FYNNEI. The length of the CDR3 is 13 residues. The CDR3 region is CTSTRDQHNEQYF. The CDR3 nucleotides are TGTACCAGCACCCGGGACCAACACAATGAGCAGTACTTC.

This clonotype is judged medium-sized (0.01 to 0.1%). The V gene is TRBV29-1, the J gene TRBJ2-5; 8 nucleotides align to TRBD2. Trimming cost V 6 bases and J 5 bases; bases outside gene matches: 11. The CDR3 covers 14 residues. Germline assignment: CDR1 SQVTM and CDR2 ANQGSEA. The CDR3 nucleotides are TGCAGCGTCACCCCGGGGGGGGTCGGGGAGACCCAGTACTTC. It encodes CSVTPGGVGETQYF.

The chain carries TRBV6-1 and TRBJ2-7, with D possibly matching TRBD2 (6 bases). V was shortened by 6 bases and J by 4 bases, with 25 bases between the two germline ends. Germline CDR1 and CDR2: MNHNS and SASEGT. The CDR3 runs to 17 residues. The CDR3 here is CASSPPAGSGAVYEQYF. The CDR3 coding sequence is TGTGCCAGCAGCCCTCCGGCGGGAAGCGGAGCGGTATACGAGCAGTACTTC.

There are many counts of this clonotype. The chain is built from TRBV4-3 and TRBJ1-6, with D perhaps matching TRBD1 (6 bases). The CDR3 covers 12 residues. Germline assignment: CDR1 LGHNA and CDR2 YSLEER. V dropped 8 bases and J dropped 9 bases, with 11 bases sitting between them. The CDR3 sequence is CASLTGTSPLHF. In DNA, the CDR3 is TGCGCCAGCCTGACAGGCACTTCACCCCTCCACTTT.

This clonotype occurred a few times. The V and J genes are TRBV20-1 and TRBJ1-1; 10 bases fit TRBD1. Germline V gene lookup returns CDR1 DFQATT and CDR2 SNEGSKA (reference sequence). The CDR3 spans 17 residues. Losses at the gene ends were 3 bases for V and 9 bases for J; bases not matched to a gene: 19. The CDR3 DNA follows: TGCAGTGCTAGGGGGCTCCGGGACAGGGGATCCCACTCACAAGCTTTCTTT. Its translation: CSARGLRDRGSHSQAFF.

The V call is TRBV6-1, the J call TRBJ2-6; 9 positions agree with TRBD1. Trimming cost V 8 bases and J 0 bases; bases outside gene matches: 8. The V gene's germline CDR1 is MNHNS and CDR2 SASEGT. The CDR3 contains 17 residues. The CDR3 nucleotides read TGTGCCAGCCACCCCGGGACAGGGAGCTCTGGGGCCAACGTCCTGACTTTC. Protein sequence: CASHPGTGSSGANVLTF.

The chain recombines TRBV6-6 with TRBJ1-4; perhaps TRBD1 as D (6 bases). Between the trimmed V and J ends, which lost 2 bases and 5 bases, there was a span of 15 bases. This CDR3 has 16 residues. Germline V gene lookup returns CDR1 MNHNY and CDR2 SVGAGI (reference sequence). The DNA for the CDR3 is TGTGCCAGCAGTTACAGGGCCCAGGGGCGAAATGAAAAACTGTTTTTT. Translation gives CASSYRAQGRNEKLFF.

The sample holds many counts of this clonotype. The genes are TRBV20-1 and TRBJ2-3; D not resolved. Germline CDR1 is DFQATT and CDR2 is SNEGSKA (reference sequence). V was cut by 6 bases and J by 0 bases, with 13 bases left in between. The CDR3 totals 14 residues. As DNA, the CDR3 is TGCAGTGCGTCTCCTTCCACTAGCACAGATACGCAGTATTTT. Residues: CSASPSTSTDTQYF.

The V gene is TRBV4-3, the J gene TRBJ1-5; TRBD1 might be the D (6 bases). The CDR3 is 14 amino acids. With 0 bases removed from V and 6 bases from J, the gap between germline ends came to 9 bases. Germline-derived CDR1 and CDR2 are LGHNA and YSLEER. The CDR3 here is CASSQDGGRQPQHF. For the CDR3, the DNA is TGCGCCAGCAGCCAAGACGGGGGGCGTCAGCCCCAGCATTTT.

Only a few counts were recorded for this clonotype. A much more abundant neighbour one base away suggests this may be a read error. The chain links TRBV7-2 to TRBJ2-7, with TRBD2 identical over 10 bases. This CDR3 is 16 amino acids long. Germline V gene sequence: CDR1 SGHTA, CDR2 FQGNSA. CDR3 in amino acids: CASSLSAGGLWYVQYF. The CDR3 DNA is TGTGCCAGCAGCTTATCAGCGGGGGGGCTTTGGTACGTGCAGTACTTC.

At least ten counts were recorded for this clonotype. V is TRBV7-3 and J is TRBJ2-1; 12 positions agree with TRBD2. Germline-derived CDR1 and CDR2 are SGHTA and FQGTGA. V trimming: 5 bases; J trimming: 2 bases; junction bases outside the gene matches: 4. This CDR3 region has 16 residues. As DNA, the CDR3 is TGTGCCAGCAGCGCACTAGCGGGGGGCCCCTACAATGAGCAGTTCTTC. Its translation: CASSALAGGPYNEQFF.

This clonotype has just a few counts. Written as DNA, the CDR3 is TGTGCCAGCAGCTTATCCCGGGGGGACTCCTACAATGAGCAGTACTTC. Protein sequence: CASSLSRGDSYNEQYF. V and J are TRBV7-9 and TRBJ2-1; 7 positions match TRBD2. The J call may be wrong; the DNA end is better matched by TRBJ2-7. This CDR3 is built from 16 residues. The V gene's germline CDR1 is SEHNR and CDR2 FQNEAQ (reference sequence).

This clonotype was detected ten times or more. The V call is TRBV3-1, the J call TRBJ2-5; D ambiguous. The CDR3 has 14 residues. Trimming took off 0 bases at V and 9 bases at J, with 14 bases between the two ends. CDR1 and CDR2 (germline): LGHDT, YNNKEL (reference sequence). The CDR3 region is CASSQDLVRISQYF. The CDR3 DNA is TGTGCCAGCAGCCAAGATCTTGTGAGAATTTCCCAGTACTTC.

This clonotype showed up just once. This may be a read error: a much more frequent sequence differs by one nucleotide. This chain links TRBV12-3 or TRBV12-4 with TRBJ1-1, with a possible D match to TRBD1 (6 bases). CDR3 length: 13 amino acids. CDR3 protein: CASSLRGDTGAFF. The CDR3, as DNA: TGTGCCAGCAGTTTGCGGGGGGACACTGGAGCTTTCTTT.

The V gene is TRBV6-1, the J gene TRBJ2-5; 14 positions match TRBD2. Looked up from germline, CDR1 is MNHNS and CDR2 is SASEGT. V trimming: 7 bases; J trimming: 11 bases; junction bases outside the gene matches: 18. This CDR3 has 17 residues. CDR3 DNA sequence: TGTGCCAGCACTAAAAGTGGGACTAGCGGGGGTAACAATGAGCAGTACTTC. Translating gives CASTKSGTSGGNNEQYF.

This clonotype was counted a few times. A much larger clone lies one base from this, so it may be a read error. The chain's CDR3 is CASRRRTGDNEQFF. CDR3 coding DNA: TGTGCCAGCAGGCGTCGGACAGGGGACAATGAGCAGTTCTTC. J is TRBJ2-1 and V is TRBV6-5, with TRBD1 matching 9 bases. J gave up 5 bases and V 6 bases, and 5 bases lay outside the gene matches. Germline V gene lookup returns CDR1 MNHEY and CDR2 SVGAGI. The CDR3 is 14 residues long.

The chain has TRBV25-1 and TRBJ1-1; D is perhaps TRBD1 (5 bases). Germline-derived CDR1 and CDR2 are MGHDK and SYGVNS. The CDR3 covers 11 residues. Trimming pared 6 bases from V and 4 bases from J, leaving 6 bases between. The CDR3 protein is CASRDSTEAFF. The DNA for the CDR3 is TGTGCCAGCAGAGACAGCACTGAAGCTTTCTTT.

The gene calls are TRBV12-3 or TRBV12-4 and TRBJ2-1; D not resolved. The closer fit of TRBJ2-7 to the DNA end suggests the J call may be wrong. The CDR3 has 13 amino acids. The CDR3 DNA reads TGTGCCAGCAGTTTAGGGCGGTACAATGAGCAGTACTTC. Its translation is CASSLGRYNEQYF.

Only a few counts were recorded for this clonotype. The V call is TRBV20-1, the J call TRBJ2-3, with D hard to call. The CDR3 has 15 residues. Germline lookup yields CDR1 DFQATT and CDR2 SNEGSKA (reference sequence). V lost 2 bases, J lost 1 base, and 13 bases lay in between. CDR3 residues: CSARIEIRGTDTQYF. The CDR3 nucleotides read TGCAGTGCTAGAATCGAGATACGGGGCACAGATACGCAGTATTTT.

This clonotype was observed many times. This chain uses TRBV6-2 or TRBV6-3 with TRBJ2-3; D gene ambiguous. This CDR3 comprises 12 residues. With 7 bases removed from V and 4 bases from J, the gap between germline ends came to 9 bases. Looked up from germline, CDR1 is MNHEY and CDR2 is SVGEGT. The chain's CDR3 is CASIGSADTQYF. CDR3 nucleotides: TGTGCCAGCATTGGAAGCGCAGATACGCAGTATTTT.

In this sample, this clonotype turned up many times. The chain has TRBV10-3 and TRBJ2-5; either TRBD1 or TRBD2 may fit D (6 bases each). The CDR3 covers 14 residues. Per the germline V gene, CDR1 is ENHRY and CDR2 is SYGVKD. V was clipped by 4 bases and J by 4 bases, with 13 bases between them. The CDR3 loop is CAISAGEAGETQYF. The CDR3 DNA reads TGTGCCATCAGTGCAGGGGAGGCTGGAGAGACCCAGTACTTC.

The chain has TRBV7-3 and TRBJ1-2; 8 bases are shared with TRBD1. CDR3 size: 15 residues. V was clipped by 5 bases and J by 7 bases; unmatched bases: 12. Germline V lookup: CDR1 SGHTA, CDR2 FQGTGA. CDR3 in DNA: TGTGCCAGCAGCCGGGAGGGGCAGGGGGCGCGTGGCTACACCTTC. It is translated as CASSREGQGARGYTF.

Comments on this clonotype: Compared with germline, one end of the junction differs, possibly owing to a read error. V and J are TRBV7-2 and TRBJ1-6; D unresolved. Per the germline V gene, CDR1 is SGHTA and CDR2 is FQGNSA. This CDR3 is 14 amino acids long. Here the CDR3 DNA reads TGTGCCGGCAGCTTGGAACATCCCAGTTCACCCCTCCACTTT. It specifies CAGSLEHPSSPLHF. The full variable domain, its missing parts supplied by reference TRBV7-2 and TRBJ1-6, is GAGVSQSPSNKVTEKGKDVELRCDPISGHTALYWYRQSLGQGLEFLIYFQGNSAPDKSGLPSDRFSAERTGGSVSTLTIQRTQQEDSAVYLCAGSLEHPSSPLHFGNGTRLTVT.

On this clonotype itself: A junction end diverges from the germline sequence, so it may reflect a read error. The rearrangement links TRBV20-1 to TRBJ2-1, with TRBD2 matching over 7 bases. CDR1 and CDR2 (germline): DFQATT, SNEGSKA (reference sequence). This CDR3 has 14 amino acids. CDR3 coding DNA: TGCGGTGCCCCGACTAGCAATCTTGGCAATGAGCAGTTCTTC. It codes for CGAPTSNLGNEQFF.

The chain uses TRBV6-1 and TRBJ2-2; perhaps TRBD1 as D (6 bases). From germline, CDR1 is MNHNS and CDR2 SASEGT. The CDR3 loop spans 15 amino acids. V lost 7 bases and J lost 0, with 12 bases in between. The CDR3 bases are TGTGCCAGCACCCGAGGGGGATCGAACACCGGGGAGCTGTTTTTT. Its translation is CASTRGGSNTGELFF.

Turning to this clonotype: A read error may explain this, as a much larger clone is one base away. This chain links TRBV7-2 with TRBJ2-1, with 8 nucleotides matching TRBD2. Germline V CDR1 and CDR2: SGHTA, FQGNSA. Trimming took 5 bases from V and 10 from J; bases not matched to a gene: 19. The length of the CDR3 is 17 residues. The chain's CDR3 is CASSQAGRATIPTEQFF. The CDR3 coding sequence is TGTGCCAGCAGCCAGGCCGGGAGGGCCACAATACCGACGGAGCAGTTCTTC.

On this clonotype: A read error may explain this, as a much larger clone is one base away. J is TRBJ2-1 and V is TRBV12-3 or TRBV12-4; 9 bases match TRBD2. With V trimmed by 3 bases and J by 10 bases, 10 bases remained unmatched. The CDR3 has 15 residues. CDR3 in amino acids: CASSLHGSGGDEQFF. As DNA, the CDR3 is TGTGCCAGCAGTTTGCACGGTAGCGGGGGCGACGAGCAGTTCTTC.

This clonotype was detected ten times or more. This rearrangement joins TRBV10-2 to TRBJ1-1; D uncertain. V gave up 3 bases and J gave up 2 bases, with 7 bases separating them. This CDR3 has 13 amino acids. Germline V gene lookup returns CDR1 WSHSY and CDR2 SAAADI. This CDR3 reads CASSDGRNTEAFF. The DNA of the CDR3 is TGCGCCAGCAGTGACGGCAGAAACACTGAAGCTTTCTTT.

V gene TRBV29-1 combines with J gene TRBJ1-1, with D tentatively TRBD1 (5 bases). Trimming stripped 7 bases from V and 4 bases from J, with 19 bases between. From germline, CDR1 is SQVTM and CDR2 ANQGSEA. CDR3 length equals 14 residues. The CDR3 sequence is CSADRDWGRTEAFF. CDR3 sequence (DNA): TGCAGCGCCGATCGGGACTGGGGCCGCACTGAAGCTTTCTTT. Based on the CDR3 plus reference TRBV29-1 and TRBJ1-1, the full variable domain is SAVISQKPSRDICQRGTSLTIQCQVDSQVTMMFWYRQQPGQSLTLIATANQGSEATYESGFVIDKFPISRPNLTFSTLTVSNMSPEDSSIYLCSADRDWGRTEAFFGQGTRLTVV.